This T cell receptor beta chain emerged from a study of shared clonotypes between healthy human individuals. Study-wide findings and caveats: Naive subsets tended to show greater estimated richness than memory subsets.

Points on this clone: The antigen is undetermined.

Naive CD8 cells, CD45RO-negative and positively selected for CCR7, excluded terminally differentiated effector memory CD45RA+ cells. The protocol was immunoSEQ multiplex PCR, while the TCRdb copy is restricted to in-frame clones and leaves out a portion. Of about 590,000 clones in the sample, 95% are singletons; the top ten hold 0.1% to 0.11%. V lost 7 bases, J lost 6 bases, and 25 bases lay in between. Per germline, CDR1 SNHLY and CDR2 FYNNEI. The CDR3 sequence is 16 residues long. The receptor was derived from a woman aged 30 to 39 in good health. The sequencing input was naive CD8+ T cells sorted from blood. The chain employs TRBV2 and TRBJ2-7; no clear D. The CDR3 here is CASTFPEAEYYVEQYF. The CDR3 bases are TGTGCCAGCACCTTCCCTGAGGCAGAATATTACGTCGAGCAGTACTTC.